Listed below are T cell receptor beta chains from one sample, sequenced in a study of cytomegalovirus exposure and HLA in healthy donors. TCRdb keeps only in-frame clones here, not all; method: immunoSEQ multiplex PCR. In the table there are approximately 170,000 clones, 85% of which are singletons. Sequenced sample: PBMCs. The receptors were gathered from a man aged 30-40 years in good health and CMV-seropositive. CDR3s include the opening cysteine and the closing phenylalanine or tryptophan. A D gene is named only where the DNA matches it firmly. Size is omitted from some rows. Given values are once, few, many or a class for expanded clones.

J gene | V gene | D gene | clone size | CDR3 DNA | CDR3 protein
TRBJ2-7 | TRBV18 | . | once | TGTGCCAGCTCACACGGAGCGTCCCTCGAGCAGTACTTC | CASSHGASLEQYF
TRBJ1-2 | TRBV19 | TRBD1 | . | TGTGCCAGTAGTAGGGGGACAGGGGACCCATATGGCTACACCTTC | CASSRGTGDPYGYTF
TRBJ1-2 | TRBV25-1 | TRBD1 | . | TGTGCCAGCAGTGAAGGCGGGACAGGGGGCGATCTAGGCGGCTACACCTTC | CASSEGGTGGDLGGYTF
TRBJ2-2 | TRBV4-1 | . | . | TGCGCCAGCAGCCGCCGAACAGCCCCGACCGGGGAGCTGTTTTTT | CASSRRTAPTGELFF
TRBJ1-1 | TRBV15 | . | . | TGTGCCACCAGCCAAGGGGACTCTAGTACTGAAGCTTTCTTT | CATSQGDSSTEAFF
TRBJ1-1 | TRBV19 | . | . | TGTGCCAGTAGTTTCGACAGAGAAGCTTTCTTT | CASSFDREAFF
TRBJ2-1 | TRBV6-5 | . | . | TGTGCCAGCAGTTACTCGAGGTCGGGGGCCTACAATGAGCAGTTCTTC | CASSYSRSGAYNEQFF
TRBJ2-7 | TRBV4-3 | . | . | TGCGCCAGCAGCCAAGATCTTTGGGAGAAGGCCTACGAGCAGTACTTC | CASSQDLWEKAYEQYF
TRBJ2-7 | TRBV29-1 | . | . | TGCAGCGTTGAGGTGACAAGGAACGAGCAGTACTTC | CSVEVTRNEQYF
TRBJ2-1 | TRBV7-6 | . | . | TGTGCCAGCAGCCCCACGGGGCTAGCGAACAATGAGCAGTTCTTC | CASSPTGLANNEQFF
TRBJ1-1 | TRBV19 | . | . | TGTGCCAGTAGTATAGGTGGGGGCCGTGGAGGTGAAGCTTTCTTT | CASSIGGGRGGEAFF
TRBJ2-7 | TRBV5-6 | TRBD2 | . | TGTGCCAGCAGCGGGACTAGCTACGAGCAGTACTTC | CASSGTSYEQYF
TRBJ2-1 | TRBV6-6 | . | few | TGTGCCAGCAGCCACCCCCAGGACATCGGCAATGAGCAGTTCTTC | CASSHPQDIGNEQFF
TRBJ2-5 | TRBV5-4 | TRBD2 | . | TGTGCCAGCAGCCCTTCAACGGGACTAAAAGAGACCCAGTACTTC | CASSPSTGLKETQYF
TRBJ2-3 | TRBV7-2 | . | . | TGTGCCAGCAGCTCCCCTAGGACAGCTAGCACAGATACGCAGTATTTT | CASSSPRTASTDTQYF
TRBJ2-2 | TRBV2 | TRBD2 | few | TGTGCCAGCAGTCCTAGACTAGCGGGAGAACTCACCGGGGAGCTGTTTTTT | CASSPRLAGELTGELFF
TRBJ2-2 | TRBV19 | TRBD2 | few | TGTGCCAGTAGTGCCCCCTGGGGACTAGCGGGAGGATCCGGGGAGCTGTTTTTT | CASSAPWGLAGGSGELFF